This note documents a single T cell receptor (beta chain) sequence. The antigen is undetermined. Within the sample, other DNA sequences also encode this same CDR3. Whether given at about 4 or about 12 weeks, second doses were pooled. Some clones are missing from TCRdb's copy, which holds only in-frame ones; the method was immunoSEQ multiplex PCR. The sample has roughly 160,000 clones, approximately 90% seen once. This record belongs to a study of T cell responses to AZD1222 COVID-19 vaccine. Overall study results and limits: Spike regions recognized by vaccine-associated CD4 TCRs spanned the protein, led by 160-218 and 743-854. In a largely white British group with more females than males, clonal diversity was possibly underestimated. Just a handful of AZD1222 recipients were seropositive at baseline.

V was shortened by 3 bases and J by 4 bases, with 6 bases between the two germline ends. This CDR3 has 12 amino acids. Germline V lookup: CDR1 LNHDA, CDR2 SQIVND (reference sequence). The chain is built from TRBV19 and TRBJ2-5; no clear D gene. The sequencing used peripheral blood, collected 28 days after the second AZD1222 dose. The receptor was derived from an adult who received the AZD1222 COVID-19 vaccine. Written as DNA, the CDR3 is TGTGCCAGTAGTATCGGTGGAGAGACCCAGTACTTC. Protein product: CASSIGGETQYF.